These 15 T cell receptor beta chains were all obtained from the same sample, sequenced in a study of PD-1 blockade in classical Hodgkin lymphoma. Specified time point: cycle 4 day 1 (C4D1), after 5 to 7 weeks of nivolumab. No patient escaped relapse after autologous stem cell transplantation, and brentuximab vedotin exposure varied. Only in-frame clones appear in the TCRdb table, and some are missing; sequencing was by immunoSEQ multiplex PCR. The sample contains around 23,000 clones, roughly 80% of which appear only once. Sample: peripheral blood mononuclear cells (PBMCs), taken before the fourth cycle of nivolumab. Receptor source: a human donor with classical Hodgkin lymphoma.

The V call is TRBV30, the J call TRBJ2-7; D not resolved. V gave up 0 bases and J gave up 7 bases, with 13 bases separating them. Germline CDR1 and CDR2: GTSNPN and SVGIG (reference sequence). The CDR3 loop spans 13 amino acids. The CDR3 DNA follows: TGTGCCTGGAGTGTAACCAAGTTGGGGGAGCAGTACTTC. Its protein product is CAWSVTKLGEQYF.

The chain carries TRBV4-2 and TRBJ1-1; perhaps TRBD1 as D (6 bases). Per the germline V gene, CDR1 is LGHNA and CDR2 is YNFKEQ. The length of the CDR3 is 15 residues. Trimming pared 1 base from V and 4 bases from J, leaving 13 bases between. Here the CDR3 reads CASSQGRTAGTEAFF. CDR3 DNA: TGTGCCAGCAGCCAAGGACGGACAGCGGGCACTGAAGCTTTCTTT.

The rearrangement joins TRBV5-4 to TRBJ2-2; 15 nucleotides line up with TRBD2. CDR3 length: 18 residues. V lost 4 bases, J lost 6 bases, and 10 bases stayed unmatched. Germline assignment: CDR1 SGHNT and CDR2 YYREEE (reference sequence). The CDR3 DNA follows: TGTGCCAGCAGCCCCGGGGGACTAGCGGGAGGTGATTCCGGGGAGCTGTTTTTT. It encodes CASSPGGLAGGDSGELFF.

This clone was picked up one time. V and J are TRBV28 and TRBJ1-4, with TRBD1 as a possible D gene (5 bases). Trimming cost V 5 bases and J 8 bases, with 18 bases left between them. The CDR3 contains 15 residues. CDR1 is MDHEN and CDR2 is SYDVKM in the germline V gene. The CDR3: CASSTIRTWGEKLFF. The CDR3 DNA reads TGTGCCAGCAGTACCATCCGGACTTGGGGGGAAAAACTGTTTTTT. The complete variable domain, with remaining parts taken from reference TRBV28 and TRBJ1-4, reads DVKVTQSSRYLVKRTGEKVFLECVQDMDHENMFWYRQDPGLGLRLIYFSYDVKMKEKGDIPEGYSVSREKKERFSLILESASTNQTSMYLCASSTIRTWGEKLFFGSGTQLSVL.

V and J are TRBV7-8 and TRBJ2-6; D remains ambiguous. V lost 0 bases, J lost 4 bases, and 7 bases lay in between. CDR1 is SGHVS, CDR2 FQNEAQ, per germline. The CDR3 consists of 15 residues. In DNA, the CDR3 is TGTGCCAGCAGCTTAGCGTCAGCGGGGGCCAACGTCCTGACTTTC. Translating it yields CASSLASAGANVLTF. Variable domain in full (rest from reference TRBV7-8 and TRBJ2-6): GAGVSQSPRYKVAKRGQDVALRCDPISGHVSLFWYQQALGQGPEFLTYFQNEAQLDKSGLPSDRFFAERPEGSVSTLKIQRTQQEDSAVYLCASSLASAGANVLTFGAGSRLTVL.

V usage is TRBV7-3 and J usage is TRBJ2-2; D tentatively reads TRBD1 or TRBD2 (5 bases each). The CDR3 consists of 16 residues. Deletions cut 5 bases from V and 6 bases from J, with 19 bases between. The V gene's germline CDR1 is SGHTA and CDR2 FQGTGA. The CDR3 sequence is CASSVGWGGLSGELFF. CDR3 nucleotide sequence: TGTGCCAGCAGCGTTGGTTGGGGCGGACTCTCCGGGGAGCTGTTTTTT.

The rearrangement links TRBV28 to TRBJ1-2; D not certain. Trimming stripped 0 bases from V and 4 bases from J, with 3 bases between. Looked up from germline, CDR1 is MDHEN and CDR2 is SYDVKM. The length of the CDR3 is 12 residues. CDR3 in DNA: TGTGCCAGCAGTTTATGGGCCTATGGCTACACCTTC. Translating gives CASSLWAYGYTF.

The genes are TRBV6-5 and TRBJ2-7; possible D gene TRBD2, 6 bases. V lost 8 bases and J lost 0, with 14 bases in between. There are 14 residues in the CDR3. CDR1 MNHEY and CDR2 SVGAGI come from the germline V gene. CDR3 residues: CASGAPGDSYEQYF. CDR3 DNA sequence: TGTGCCAGCGGGGCCCCGGGAGACTCCTACGAGCAGTACTTC.

CDR3 DNA: TGCGCCAGCACTACCTCTGGAAACACCATATATTTT. This encodes CASTTSGNTIYF. The chain has TRBV10-2 and TRBJ1-3; D gene unclear. V was trimmed by 7 bases and J by 0 bases, leaving 4 bases between them. The CDR3 contains 12 residues. CDR1 is WSHSY, CDR2 SAAADI, per germline.

The V call is TRBV29-1, the J call TRBJ2-3, with 7 nucleotides matching TRBD1. The CDR3 spans 14 residues. Trimming removed 1 base from V and 2 bases from J; junction bases left unmatched: 3. From germline, CDR1 is SQVTM and CDR2 ANQGSEA. Here the CDR3 reads CSVEGQGITDTQYF. CDR3 DNA sequence: TGCAGCGTTGAAGGACAGGGCATCACAGATACGCAGTATTTT.

CDR3 bases: TGTGCCAGCAGCTCCATCTCCAACTTGCTAGACGAGCAGTACTTC. Its translation is CASSSISNLLDEQYF. This chain joins TRBV7-9 and TRBJ2-7; D unresolved. Germline CDR1 is SEHNR and CDR2 is FQNEAQ (reference sequence). The CDR3 is 15 residues long. V shed 4 bases and J shed 5 bases, with 18 bases lying between them.

The chain combines TRBV30 with TRBJ1-1, with a tentative D call TRBD1 (6 bases). The germline CDR1 and CDR2 sequences are GTSNPN and SVGIG (reference sequence). The germline V and J ends were trimmed by 3 bases and 5 bases, with 13 bases remaining between them. The CDR3 length is 13 residues. The CDR3 DNA follows: TGTGCCTGGAGAGAAGGGGGGCGAACTGAAGCTTTCTTT. This sequence encodes CAWREGGRTEAFF.

The chain combines TRBV7-8 with TRBJ1-5; TRBD1 agrees at 9 bases. From germline, CDR1 is SGHVS and CDR2 FQNEAQ. The junction had 7 bases not matched to a gene; V was cut back by 1 base and J by 6 bases. This CDR3 is 16 amino acids long. CDR3 in amino acids: CASSLGDRDYLQPQHF. The DNA of the CDR3 is TGTGCCAGCAGCTTAGGGGACAGGGACTACCTTCAGCCCCAGCATTTT.

This rearrangement joins TRBV28 to TRBJ2-1; 14 bases line up with TRBD2. Germline assignment: CDR1 MDHEN and CDR2 SYDVKM. This CDR3 has 14 residues. Unmatched junction bases numbered 2, after V lost 4 bases and J lost 9 bases. DNA for the CDR3: TGTGCCAGCAGTTCGGGACTAGCGGGAGTTGAGCAGTTCTTC. Translated: CASSSGLAGVEQFF. Based on the CDR3 plus reference TRBV28 and TRBJ2-1, the full variable domain is DVKVTQSSRYLVKRTGEKVFLECVQDMDHENMFWYRQDPGLGLRLIYFSYDVKMKEKGDIPEGYSVSREKKERFSLILESASTNQTSMYLCASSSGLAGVEQFFGPGTRLTVL.

CDR3 in DNA: TGTGCCAGCAGCTTGGGACAGTTGGCTTTCTTT. It translates to CASSLGQLAFF. The rearrangement uses TRBV11-2 and TRBJ1-1, with 7 bases matching TRBD1. This CDR3 spans 11 amino acids. Looked up from germline, CDR1 is SGHAT and CDR2 is FQNNGV. The J segment lost 11 bases and the V segment lost 3 bases, leaving 3 bases of the junction unmatched.